This TCR beta chain was retrieved from a study of blood T cells in healthy people across ages. This clonotype turned up a few times. Its antigen is still unknown. A sample-barcoded 5' primer and a J-beta primer mix were used in a second PCR of roughly 7 to 12 cycles. Each CDR3 protein is one row after TCRdb ran MiXCR on the 5' RACE reads. Among some 880,000 distinct CDR3 sequences listed, 30% to 45% were seen once. Broader study findings: More naive CD4+ cells and higher diversity were found in long-lived than in aged donors. Researchers deemed the diversity estimates from one million T cells underestimates.

Each sample yielded at least 5 micrograms of PBMC total RNA. The CDR3 covers 15 residues. Trimming took 3 bases from V and 0 from J, leaving 11 bases between them. V is TRBV5-7 and J is TRBJ2-3, with D perhaps assigned TRBD1 or TRBD2 (5 bases each). TRBV5-7 is identified as an open reading frame with a role that is uncertain. Sequencing input: blood. The receptor comes from a man aged 18 to 29 in good health. This CDR3 reads CASSYRDPSTDTQYF. The CDR3 DNA reads as TGTGCCAGCAGCTACCGGGACCCAAGCACAGATACGCAGTATTTT.